The rows below give T cell receptor beta chains drawn from one sample of a study of lymphopenia after photon versus proton radiotherapy. Using immunoSEQ multiplex PCR, the repertoire was profiled, and TCRdb retains in-frame clones only, with some absent. The repertoire holds about 70,000 clones, with just under 95% as singletons. Sequencing was performed on peripheral blood, taken from a patient treated with photon-based radiotherapy. Every receptor here comes from a woman between 40 and 55 years old with cholangiocarcinoma. Both conserved end residues are part of each CDR3.

J: TRBJ1-1; V: TRBV2; CDR3: CASSDGTAQETEAFF
J: TRBJ1-2; V: TRBV9; CDR3: CASSTNTGNYGYTF
J: TRBJ1-5; V: TRBV19; CDR3: CASSMVGSSNQPQHF
J: TRBJ1-5; V: TRBV7-8; CDR3: CASSLGPGRPQHF
J: TRBJ2-5; V: TRBV7-6; CDR3: CASSLGGWETQYF
J: TRBJ1-1; V: TRBV7-3; CDR3: CASSVNVDAEAFF
J: TRBJ1-3; V: TRBV6-5; CDR3: CAIPRGRDF
J: TRBJ2-3; V: TRBV11-3; CDR3: CASSLMSGGQTDTQYF
J: TRBJ2-1; V: TRBV5-4; CDR3: CASSFVGGRDNEQFF
J: TRBJ2-5; V: TRBV29-1; CDR3: CSVEGGQETQYF
J: TRBJ2-1; V: TRBV7-9; CDR3: CASGGEVYEQFF
J: TRBJ1-2; V: TRBV4-1; CDR3: CASSLKADRADYGYTF
J: TRBJ1-1; V: TRBV30; CDR3: CAWSVMGRGRARDTEAFF
J: TRBJ1-1; V: TRBV5-1; CDR3: CASSLVLGNTEAFF
J: TRBJ2-7; V: TRBV30; CDR3: CAWSGVGTGSYEQYF
J: TRBJ1-4; V: TRBV18; CDR3: CASSPLEGGEKLFF
J: TRBJ2-7; V: TRBV30; CDR3: CAWSPSAYEQYF
J: TRBJ2-7; V: TRBV27; CDR3: CASSFLQGTGSSYEQYF
J: TRBJ2-1; V: TRBV7-2; CDR3: CASSLEALTAASEQFF
J: TRBJ1-2; V: TRBV19; CDR3: CASSIPSRGIGYGYTF
J: TRBJ1-1; V: TRBV28; CDR3: CATFRANTEAFF
J: TRBJ1-1; V: TRBV7-2; CDR3: CASSLEWVLNTEAFF
J: TRBJ1-1; V: TRBV28; CDR3: CAHRESNTEAFF
J: TRBJ2-7; V: TRBV7-8; CDR3: CASRTGVSYEQYF
J: TRBJ2-1; V: TRBV9; CDR3: CASSVGLNSYNEQFF